Following are 30 T cell receptor beta chains from one sample sequenced in a study of identifying expanded T cells in peripheral blood. Only in-frame clones appear in the TCRdb table, and some are missing; sequencing was by immunoSEQ multiplex PCR. The sample comprises about 90,000 clones, roughly 88% of which are singletons, and approximately 5.4% rests with the top ten. The specimen sequenced was blood. The receptor set was obtained from a person aged 18 to 75 in good health.

This clone occurred once. The chain uses TRBV4-3 and TRBJ1-2; D ambiguous. Germline CDR1 and CDR2: LGHNA and YSLEER. With 0 bases removed from V and 8 bases from J, the gap between germline ends came to 10 bases. The CDR3 contains 13 residues. The CDR3 protein is CASSQDIGSGYTF. The CDR3 nucleotides are TGCGCCAGCAGCCAAGATATAGGGTCCGGCTACACCTTC.

V gene TRBV4-3 combines with J gene TRBJ1-5, with unresolved D. The germline gives CDR1 LGHNA, CDR2 YSLEER. The CDR3 is 14 residues long. The V end lost 0 bases, the J end lost 7 bases, and 10 bases lay between the germline ends. In DNA, the CDR3 is TGCGCCAGCAGCCAAGAGGCGGCCGGGCAGCCCCAGCATTTT. This encodes CASSQEAAGQPQHF.

J is TRBJ1-5 and V is TRBV19; D gene uncertain. Trimming took off 1 base at V and 7 bases at J, with 14 bases between the two ends. There are 15 residues in the CDR3. CDR1 is LNHDA, CDR2 SQIVND, per germline (reference sequence). The CDR3 here is CASSIGDPGGQPQHF. DNA of the CDR3: TGTGCCAGTAGTATAGGGGATCCGGGCGGGCAGCCCCAGCATTTT.

The rearrangement links TRBV5-1 to TRBJ1-1; D possibly corresponds to TRBD1 (6 bases). CDR1 and CDR2 (germline): SGHRS, YFSETQ. Deletions cut 2 bases from V and 1 base from J, with 9 bases between. The CDR3 is made up of 14 amino acids. CDR3 nucleotide sequence: TGCGCCAGCAGCTTAACGGGACAGAACACTGAAGCTTTCTTT. Protein: CASSLTGQNTEAFF.

V gene TRBV11-2 combines with J gene TRBJ1-1; D not resolved. Per germline, CDR1 SGHAT and CDR2 FQNNGV. The CDR3 is made up of 14 amino acids. Trimming took 1 base from V and 8 from J, leaving 14 bases between them. The CDR3 DNA follows: TGTGCCAGCAGCTTAGGGGGTACGGAGAGCGAAGCTTTCTTT. Protein: CASSLGGTESEAFF. Looking up the rest from reference TRBV11-2 and TRBJ1-1 gives the full variable domain: EAGVAQSPRYKIIEKRQSVAFWCNPISGHATLYWYQQILGQGPKLLIQFQNNGVVDDSQLPKDRFSAERLKGVDSTLKIQPAKLEDSAVYLCASSLGGTESEAFFGQGTRLTVV.

V and J are TRBV29-1 and TRBJ1-2; the D gene is possibly TRBD1 (5 bases). V dropped 4 bases and J dropped 4 bases, with 10 bases sitting between them. The CDR3 sequence is 12 residues long. Per germline, CDR1 SQVTM and CDR2 ANQGSEA. This chain's CDR3 is CSVGQGGYGYTF. CDR3 bases: TGCAGCGTTGGTCAGGGAGGCTATGGCTACACCTTC.

The rearrangement links TRBV10-2 to TRBJ1-2; 9 bases fit TRBD1. CDR1 is WSHSY, CDR2 SAAADI, per germline. This CDR3 has 14 amino acids. V was pared by 6 bases and J by 4 bases, with 6 bases of the junction left unmatched. This CDR3 reads CASRGGQGIYGYTF. As DNA, the CDR3 is TGCGCCAGCAGAGGGGGACAGGGCATCTATGGCTACACCTTC.

This clone was detected a few times. This chain connects TRBV29-1 to TRBJ1-1, with TRBD1 as a possible D gene (5 bases). From germline, CDR1 is SQVTM and CDR2 ANQGSEA. V lost 6 bases to trimming and J lost 3 bases, with 11 bases between them. The CDR3 is 12 residues long. CDR3 in DNA: TGCAGCGTCCTCAAAGGGGACACTGAAGCTTTCTTT. It yields the protein CSVLKGDTEAFF.

The V call is TRBV11-1, the J call TRBJ2-1; 7 bases agree with TRBD1. The V segment lost 5 bases and the J segment 0 bases; nucleotides outside the gene matches: 7. Germline V gene sequence: CDR1 SGHAT, CDR2 FQDESV (reference sequence). The CDR3 is 16 amino acids. The CDR3 sequence: CASSVYRDSSYNEQFF. CDR3 bases: TGTGCCAGCAGCGTGTACAGGGACAGCTCCTACAATGAGCAGTTCTTC.

The chain links TRBV18 to TRBJ2-2; weak D call: TRBD1 (6 bases). V was shortened by 2 bases and J by 3 bases, with 10 bases between the two germline ends. The CDR3 runs 15 residues. Germline loops: CDR1 KGHSH, CDR2 LQKENI. The CDR3 nucleotides are TGTGCCAGCTCACCAAGAAACAGGGACACCGGGGAGCTGTTTTTT. Translated, it gives CASSPRNRDTGELFF.

This clone was observed a few times. The rearrangement links TRBV19 to TRBJ1-1; no clear D gene. V was cut by 2 bases and J by 4 bases, with 14 bases left in between. The CDR3 has 15 residues. The germline CDR1 and CDR2 sequences are LNHDA and SQIVND (reference sequence). Written as DNA, the CDR3 is TGTGCCAGTAGTATATTAAGGGATACGGGCACTGAAGCTTTCTTT. It translates to CASSILRDTGTEAFF.

V gene TRBV5-1 combines with J gene TRBJ2-2, with unresolved D. Germline V gene lookup returns CDR1 SGHRS and CDR2 YFSETQ. V lost 2 bases and J lost 0, with 8 bases in between. CDR3 length: 15 residues. CDR3 in amino acids: CASSFFRSNTGELFF. In DNA, the CDR3 is TGCGCCAGCAGCTTTTTTAGGTCGAACACCGGGGAGCTGTTTTTT.

V usage is TRBV6-5 and J usage is TRBJ1-1; D gene uncertain. The germline V gene encodes CDR1 MNHEY and CDR2 SVGAGI. Trimming cost V 2 bases and J 0 bases, with 7 bases left between them. The CDR3 is 14 residues long. The CDR3 nucleotides are TGTGCCAGCAGTTACCTGGCCATGAACACTGAAGCTTTCTTT. Amino acid sequence: CASSYLAMNTEAFF.

The gene calls are TRBV19 and TRBJ2-1; D is undetermined. There are 12 residues in the CDR3. Looked up from germline, CDR1 is LNHDA and CDR2 is SQIVND (reference sequence). Trimming removed 5 bases at V and 10 bases at J, with 12 bases between. CDR3 in amino acids: CASSASSVEQFF. The CDR3 bases are TGTGCCAGTAGTGCCTCGTCGGTCGAGCAGTTCTTC.

This clone was counted a few times. This chain links TRBV5-4 with TRBJ2-3; 10 bases fit TRBD2. CDR1 SGHNT and CDR2 YYREEE come from the germline V gene (reference sequence). There are 17 residues in the CDR3. The V segment lost 5 bases and the J segment 4 bases; nucleotides outside the gene matches: 13. CDR3 DNA: TGTGCCAGCAGTTCTAAAGAGCGGGGGGGCGGGCCAGATACGCAGTATTTT. It yields the protein CASSSKERGGGPDTQYF.

The chain is built from TRBV29-1 and TRBJ1-5; a weak D match, TRBD1 (6 bases). There are 15 residues in the CDR3. Germline lookup yields CDR1 SQVTM and CDR2 ANQGSEA. Trimming cost V 7 bases and J 3 bases, with 19 bases left between them. DNA for the CDR3: TGCAGCGCCGCCGCGGGGGCAGGGAACAATCAGCCCCAGCATTTT. It encodes CSAAAGAGNNQPQHF.

The chain carries TRBV7-3 and TRBJ1-2; unclear D gene. CDR1 is SGHTA and CDR2 is FQGTGA in the germline V gene. Trimming pared 4 bases from V and 6 bases from J, leaving 15 bases between. The CDR3 is 14 amino acids. The CDR3 region is CASSSQAGDDGYTF. The CDR3 DNA sequence: TGTGCCAGCAGCTCCCAGGCCGGGGATGATGGCTACACCTTC.

This clone was seen a single time. The chain couples TRBV9 to TRBJ1-2, with D perhaps matching TRBD1 (5 bases). Germline CDR1 is SGDLS and CDR2 is YYNGEE. The CDR3 length is 13 residues. The germline V and J ends were trimmed by 3 bases and 3 bases, with 9 bases remaining between them. In DNA form, the CDR3 reads TGTGCCAGCAGCGGGGGAGGGGACTATGGCTACACCTTC. It translates to CASSGGGDYGYTF.

The chain combines TRBV5-1 with TRBJ1-1; D not resolved. The germline V and J ends were trimmed by 0 bases and 1 base, with 10 bases remaining between them. The CDR3 totals 15 residues. CDR1 is SGHRS, CDR2 YFSETQ, per germline. The CDR3 loop is CASSLEGRANTEAFF. CDR3 bases: TGCGCCAGCAGCTTGGAAGGGCGAGCGAACACTGAAGCTTTCTTT. Complete variable domain (other parts from reference TRBV5-1 and TRBJ1-1): KAGVTQTPRYLIKTRGQQVTLSCSPISGHRSVSWYQQTPGQGLQFLFEYFSETQRNKGNFPGRFSGRQFSNSRSEMNVSTLELGDSALYLCASSLEGRANTEAFFGQGTRLTVV.

The chain uses TRBV7-3 and TRBJ2-3; TRBD1 might be the D (6 bases). Germline V gene data show CDR1 as SGHTA and CDR2 as FQGTGA. The CDR3 runs 15 residues. The V end was cut by 5 bases, the J end by 2 bases, with 14 bases between. CDR3 nucleotide sequence: TGTGCCAGCAGCCCTAAAAGGGGGAACACAGATACGCAGTATTTT. It yields the protein CASSPKRGNTDTQYF.

This clone showed up just once. This sequence joins TRBV7-9 and TRBJ2-1; 12 positions match TRBD2. V shed 2 bases, J shed 8 bases, and the junction held 4 bases outside the gene matches. Germline CDR1 SEHNR, CDR2 FQNEAQ (reference sequence). The CDR3 sequence is 15 residues long. CDR3 sequence (DNA): TGTGCCAGCAGCTTAATGGGACTAGCGGGCGATGAGCAGTTCTTC. Translated, it gives CASSLMGLAGDEQFF.

V gene TRBV30 combines with J gene TRBJ1-4; D is undetermined. The V end was cut by 3 bases, the J end by 8 bases, with 13 bases between. The CDR3 length is 13 residues. CDR1 is GTSNPN and CDR2 is SVGIG in the germline V gene (reference sequence). CDR3 amino acids: CAWSGRAVEKLFF. The CDR3 DNA reads TGTGCCTGGAGCGGCCGGGCAGTGGAAAAACTGTTTTTT.

The chain joins TRBV2 to TRBJ2-7; the match to TRBD2 covers 8 bases. The V gene end was trimmed by 6 bases and the J gene end by 7 bases; junction bases not matched to a gene: 5. CDR1 is SNHLY, CDR2 FYNNEI, per germline. The length of the CDR3 is 12 residues. The CDR3 sequence is CASRAGDTEQYF. CDR3 DNA: TGTGCCAGCAGAGCGGGAGACACGGAGCAGTACTTC.

This chain's CDR3 is CASSLQGTETQYF. In nucleotides, the CDR3 is TGTGCCAGCAGCCTACAGGGGACAGAGACCCAGTACTTC. This rearrangement joins TRBV7-9 to TRBJ2-5, with 7 bases lining up with TRBD1. Looked up from germline, CDR1 is SEHNR and CDR2 is FQNEAQ (reference sequence). Trimming removed 5 bases from V and 4 bases from J; junction bases left unmatched: 4. The length of the CDR3 is 13 residues. The variable domain in full, with the rest retrieved from reference TRBV7-9 and TRBJ2-5, is DTGVSQNPRHKITKRGQNVTFRCDPISEHNRLYWYRQTLGQGPEFLTYFQNEAQLEKSRLLSDRFSAERPKGSFSTLEIQRTEQGDSAMYLCASSLQGTETQYFGPGTRLLVL.

The chain recombines TRBV2 with TRBJ1-5; D gene unclear. Per the germline V gene, CDR1 is SNHLY and CDR2 is FYNNEI. CDR3 length equals 13 residues. Trimming took off 4 bases at V and 6 bases at J, with 10 bases between the two ends. The DNA for the CDR3 is TGTGCCAGCAGTGGAGACGTGGTTCAGCCCCAGCATTTT. The encoded protein is CASSGDVVQPQHF.

The chain uses TRBV27 and TRBJ2-1, with TRBD2 matching 8 bases. CDR3 length: 16 residues. Germline V gene data show CDR1 as MNHEY and CDR2 as SMNVEV (reference sequence). Losses at the gene ends were 1 base for V and 2 bases for J; bases not matched to a gene: 4. CDR3 amino acids: CASSLWLAGPYNEQFF. The CDR3 nucleotides are TGTGCCAGCAGTTTATGGCTAGCGGGTCCCTACAATGAGCAGTTCTTC.

The chain couples TRBV19 to TRBJ1-1; weak D call: TRBD1 (6 bases). CDR1 and CDR2 from the germline V gene are LNHDA and SQIVND (reference sequence). The CDR3 loop spans 13 amino acids. Trimming took 10 bases from V and 7 from J, leaving 19 bases between them. This chain's CDR3 is CATSQDSFYEAFF. CDR3 coding DNA: TGTGCCACAAGCCAGGACAGTTTTTATGAAGCTTTCTTT.

J is TRBJ1-5 and V is TRBV6-1; the match to TRBD1 covers 7 bases. The germline V gene has CDR1 MNHNS and CDR2 SASEGT. The V segment lost 6 bases and the J segment 4 bases; nucleotides outside the gene matches: 6. The length of the CDR3 is 14 residues. CDR3 coding DNA: TGTGCCAGCAGGGCTCGACAGGGAAATCAGCCCCAGCATTTT. Translated, it gives CASRARQGNQPQHF.

The CDR3 DNA follows: TGTGCCAGCAGTTACGGGGTTACTCTGTTGGATGAGCAGTTCTTC. Its protein is CASSYGVTLLDEQFF. The rearrangement joins TRBV6-5 to TRBJ2-1; D remains unclear. Germline CDR1 is MNHEY and CDR2 is SVGAGI. The CDR3 is 15 residues long. V lost 2 bases and J lost 8, with 16 bases in between.

In this sample, this clone turned up a few times. The V gene is TRBV19, the J gene TRBJ2-7; D ambiguous. Germline CDR1 and CDR2: LNHDA and SQIVND (reference sequence). V was shortened by 4 bases and J by 6 bases, with 13 bases between the two germline ends. The CDR3 loop spans 13 amino acids. CDR3 in amino acids: CASSRNDGSEQYF. DNA for the CDR3: TGTGCCAGTAGTAGAAATGACGGGTCCGAGCAGTACTTC.